This T cell receptor beta chain was captured by sequencing in a study of graft-versus-host responses after intestinal transplantation. Findings and caveats of the study: Across patients carrying graft-donor T cell macrochimerism, allografts held high graft-versus-host to host-versus-graft clonal ratios.

In its sample, this clone was seen a few times. Its target is unknown. Sequenced by immunoSEQ multiplex PCR; TCRdb stores in-frame clones only, minus some. The sample shows about 120,000 clones, 90% to 95% of them seen only once. The length of the CDR3 is 12 residues. CDR1 is MNHNY and CDR2 is SVGAGI in the germline V gene (reference sequence). Trimming stripped 5 bases from V and 7 bases from J, with 8 bases between. The sample here was unstimulated CD4+ T cells sorted from spleen or lymph node cells, taken before intestinal transplant. This TCR was sampled from a human donor who received an intestinal transplant. The gene calls are TRBV6-6 and TRBJ2-2; D is unclear. The CDR3 spells CASSPWGGELFF. In nucleotides, the CDR3 is TGTGCCAGCAGTCCGTGGGGCGGGGAGCTGTTTTTT.